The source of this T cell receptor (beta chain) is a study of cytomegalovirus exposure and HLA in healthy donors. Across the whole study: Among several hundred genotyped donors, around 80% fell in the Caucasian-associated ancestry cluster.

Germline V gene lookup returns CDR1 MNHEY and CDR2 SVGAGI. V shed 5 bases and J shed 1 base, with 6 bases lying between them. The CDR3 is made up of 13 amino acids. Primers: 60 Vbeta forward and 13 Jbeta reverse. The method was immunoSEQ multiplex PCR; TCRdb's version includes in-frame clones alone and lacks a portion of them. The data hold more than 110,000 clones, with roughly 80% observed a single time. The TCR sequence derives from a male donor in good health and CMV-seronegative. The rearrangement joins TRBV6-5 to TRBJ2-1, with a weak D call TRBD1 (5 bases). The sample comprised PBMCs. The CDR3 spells CASSDSSYNEQFF. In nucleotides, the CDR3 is TGTGCCAGCAGTGACAGTTCCTACAATGAGCAGTTCTTC.